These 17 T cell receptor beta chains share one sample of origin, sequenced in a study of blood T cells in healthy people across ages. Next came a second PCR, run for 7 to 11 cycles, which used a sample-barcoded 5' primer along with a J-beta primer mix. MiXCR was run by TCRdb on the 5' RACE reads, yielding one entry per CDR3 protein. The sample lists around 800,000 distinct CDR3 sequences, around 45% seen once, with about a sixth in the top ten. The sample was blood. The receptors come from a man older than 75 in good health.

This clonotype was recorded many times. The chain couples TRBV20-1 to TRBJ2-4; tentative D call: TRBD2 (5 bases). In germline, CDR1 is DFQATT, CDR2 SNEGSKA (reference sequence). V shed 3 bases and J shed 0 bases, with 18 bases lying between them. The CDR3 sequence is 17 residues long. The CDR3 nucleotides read TGCAGTGCTAGGCGGGTGGCTAGCTTATTAGCCAAAAACATTCAGTACTTC. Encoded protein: CSARRVASLLAKNIQYF.

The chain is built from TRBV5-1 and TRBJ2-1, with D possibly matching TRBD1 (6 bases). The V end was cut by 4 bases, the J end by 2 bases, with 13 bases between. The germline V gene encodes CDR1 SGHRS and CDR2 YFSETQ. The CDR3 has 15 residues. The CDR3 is CASSRIRDTYNEQFF. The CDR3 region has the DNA TGCGCCAGCAGCCGAATCCGGGACACCTACAATGAGCAGTTCTTC.

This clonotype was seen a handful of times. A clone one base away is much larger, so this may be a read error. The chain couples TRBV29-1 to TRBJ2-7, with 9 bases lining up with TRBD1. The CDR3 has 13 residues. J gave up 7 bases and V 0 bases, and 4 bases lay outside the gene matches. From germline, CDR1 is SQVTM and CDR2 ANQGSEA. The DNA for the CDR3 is TGCAGCGTTGAAGAAGGGACAGGGACTGAGCAGTACTTC. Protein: CSVEEGTGTEQYF.

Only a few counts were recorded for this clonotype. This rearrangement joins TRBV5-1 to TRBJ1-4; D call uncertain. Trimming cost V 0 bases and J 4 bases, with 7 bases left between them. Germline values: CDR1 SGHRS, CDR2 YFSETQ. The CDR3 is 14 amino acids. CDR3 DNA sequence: TGCGCCAGCAGCTTGGCCGGGAATAATGAAAAACTGTTTTTT. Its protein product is CASSLAGNNEKLFF. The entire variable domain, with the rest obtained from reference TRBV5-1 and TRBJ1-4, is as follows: KAGVTQTPRYLIKTRGQQVTLSCSPISGHRSVSWYQQTPGQGLQFLFEYFSETQRNKGNFPGRFSGRQFSNSRSEMNVSTLELGDSALYLCASSLAGNNEKLFFGSGTQLSVL.

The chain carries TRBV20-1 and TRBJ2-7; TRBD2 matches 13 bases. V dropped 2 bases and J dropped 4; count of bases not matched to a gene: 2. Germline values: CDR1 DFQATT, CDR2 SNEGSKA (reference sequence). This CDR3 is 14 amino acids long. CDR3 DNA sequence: TGCAGTGCTAGATTGACTAGCGGGAGGTACGAGCAGTACTTC. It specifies CSARLTSGRYEQYF.

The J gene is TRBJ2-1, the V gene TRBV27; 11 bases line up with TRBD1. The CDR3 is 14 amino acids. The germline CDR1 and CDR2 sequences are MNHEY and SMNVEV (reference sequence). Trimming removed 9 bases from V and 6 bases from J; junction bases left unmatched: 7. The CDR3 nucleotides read TGTGCCAGTCTAACCGGGACAGGGGGCAATGAGCAGTTCTTC. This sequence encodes CASLTGTGGNEQFF.

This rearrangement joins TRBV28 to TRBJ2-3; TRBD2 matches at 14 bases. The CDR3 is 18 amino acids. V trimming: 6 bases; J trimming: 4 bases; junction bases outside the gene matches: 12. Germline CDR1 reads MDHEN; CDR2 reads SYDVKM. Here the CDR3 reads CASSTPGLAGARPDTQYF. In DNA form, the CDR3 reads TGTGCCAGCAGCACACCGGGACTAGCGGGAGCCCGGCCAGATACGCAGTATTTT.

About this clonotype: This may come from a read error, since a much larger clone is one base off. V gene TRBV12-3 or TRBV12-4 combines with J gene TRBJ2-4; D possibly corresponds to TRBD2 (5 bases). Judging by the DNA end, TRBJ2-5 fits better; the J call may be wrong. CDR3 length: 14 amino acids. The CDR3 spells CASTVELVGETQYF. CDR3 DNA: TGTGCCAGCACCGTGGAACTAGTGGGCGAGACCCAGTACTTC.

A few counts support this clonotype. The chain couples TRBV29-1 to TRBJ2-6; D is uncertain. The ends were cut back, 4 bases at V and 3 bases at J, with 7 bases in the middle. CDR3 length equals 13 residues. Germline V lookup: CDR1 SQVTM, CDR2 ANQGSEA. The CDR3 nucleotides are TGCAGCGTTGGTGTCCTTGGGGCCAACGTCCTGACTTTC. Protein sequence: CSVGVLGANVLTF.

The CDR3 spells CASSFSLGMGPEAFF. The CDR3 nucleotides read TGTGCCAGCAGTTTTTCCCTAGGCATGGGCCCTGAAGCTTTCTTT. This chain connects TRBV6-6 to TRBJ1-1; D is unclear. The V end lost 4 bases, the J end lost 6 bases, and 18 bases lay between the germline ends. Germline assignment: CDR1 MNHNY and CDR2 SVGAGI (reference sequence). The length of the CDR3 is 15 residues.

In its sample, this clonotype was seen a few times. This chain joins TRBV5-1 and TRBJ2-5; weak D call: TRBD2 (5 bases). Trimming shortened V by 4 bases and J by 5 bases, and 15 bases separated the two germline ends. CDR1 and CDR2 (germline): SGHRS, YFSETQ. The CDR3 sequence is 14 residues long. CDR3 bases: TGCGCCAGCAGCCCCGACCCCGCGGGTGAGACCCAGTACTTC. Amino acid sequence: CASSPDPAGETQYF. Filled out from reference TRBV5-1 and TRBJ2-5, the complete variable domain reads KAGVTQTPRYLIKTRGQQVTLSCSPISGHRSVSWYQQTPGQGLQFLFEYFSETQRNKGNFPGRFSGRQFSNSRSEMNVSTLELGDSALYLCASSPDPAGETQYFGPGTRLLVL.

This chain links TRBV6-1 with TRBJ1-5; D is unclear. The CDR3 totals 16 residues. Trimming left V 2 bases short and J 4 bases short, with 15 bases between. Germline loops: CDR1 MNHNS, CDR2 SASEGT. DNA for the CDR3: TGTGCCAGCAGTGAAATGTCAGGTACAAAGAATCAGCCCCAGCATTTT. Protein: CASSEMSGTKNQPQHF.

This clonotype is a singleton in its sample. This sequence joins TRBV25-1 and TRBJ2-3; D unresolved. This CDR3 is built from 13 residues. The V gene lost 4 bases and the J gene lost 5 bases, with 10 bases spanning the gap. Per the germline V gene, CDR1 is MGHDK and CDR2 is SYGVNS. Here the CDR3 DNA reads TGTGCCAGCAGTGTCGCAGTTCGAGATACGCAGTATTTT. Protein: CASSVAVRDTQYF.

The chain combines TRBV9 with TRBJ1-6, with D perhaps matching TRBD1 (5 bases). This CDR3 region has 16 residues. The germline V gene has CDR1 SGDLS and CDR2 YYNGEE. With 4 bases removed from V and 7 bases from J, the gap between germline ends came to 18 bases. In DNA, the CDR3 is TGTGCCAGCAGCCCCCATGGCGACAGACCAAATTCACCCCTCCACTTT. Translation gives CASSPHGDRPNSPLHF.

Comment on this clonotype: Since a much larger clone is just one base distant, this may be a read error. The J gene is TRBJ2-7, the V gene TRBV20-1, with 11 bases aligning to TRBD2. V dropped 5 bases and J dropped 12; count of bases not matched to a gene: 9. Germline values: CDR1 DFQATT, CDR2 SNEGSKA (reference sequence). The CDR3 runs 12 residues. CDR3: CSAQTSGTPSYF. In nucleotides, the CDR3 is TGCAGTGCTCAGACTAGCGGGACTCCTTCGTACTTC.

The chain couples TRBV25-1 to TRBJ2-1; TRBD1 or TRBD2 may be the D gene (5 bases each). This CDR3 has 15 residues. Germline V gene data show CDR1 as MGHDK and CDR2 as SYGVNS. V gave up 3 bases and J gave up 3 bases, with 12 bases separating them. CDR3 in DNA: TGTGCCAGCAGTGATGGGGGAAGGATCTACAATGAGCAGTTCTTC. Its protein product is CASSDGGRIYNEQFF.

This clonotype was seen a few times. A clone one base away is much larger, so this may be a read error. The CDR3 here is CASSGGGQPHNEQFF. The CDR3 bases are TGTGCCAGCAGCGGTGGGGGACAGCCCCACAATGAGCAGTTCTTC. The chain combines TRBV9 with TRBJ2-1; 7 bases map to TRBD1. Germline V gene data show CDR1 as SGDLS and CDR2 as YYNGEE. CDR3 length: 15 amino acids. With 3 bases clipped from V and 5 bases from J, the junction kept 8 bases outside the gene matches.